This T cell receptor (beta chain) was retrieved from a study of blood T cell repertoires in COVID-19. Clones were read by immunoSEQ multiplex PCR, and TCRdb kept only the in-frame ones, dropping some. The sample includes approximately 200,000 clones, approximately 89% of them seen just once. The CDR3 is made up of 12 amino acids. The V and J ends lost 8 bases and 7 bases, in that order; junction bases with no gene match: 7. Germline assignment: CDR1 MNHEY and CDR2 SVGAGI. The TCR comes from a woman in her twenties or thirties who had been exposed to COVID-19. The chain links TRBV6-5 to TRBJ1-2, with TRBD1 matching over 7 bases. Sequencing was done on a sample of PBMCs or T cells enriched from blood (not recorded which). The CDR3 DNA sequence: TGTGCCAGCTTCCGGGACAGTTTTGGCTACACCTTC. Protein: CASFRDSFGYTF.